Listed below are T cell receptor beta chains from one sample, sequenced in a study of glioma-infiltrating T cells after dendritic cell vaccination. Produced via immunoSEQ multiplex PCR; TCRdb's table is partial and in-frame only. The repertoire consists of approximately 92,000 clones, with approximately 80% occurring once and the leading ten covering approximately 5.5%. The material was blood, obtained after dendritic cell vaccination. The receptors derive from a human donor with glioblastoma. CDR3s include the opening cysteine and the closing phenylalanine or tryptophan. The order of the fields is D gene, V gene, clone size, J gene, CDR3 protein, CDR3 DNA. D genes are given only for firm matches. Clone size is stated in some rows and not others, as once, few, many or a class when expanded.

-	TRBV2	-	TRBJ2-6	CASREISGANVLTF	TGTGCCAGCAGGGAGATATCCGGGGCCAACGTCCTGACTTTC
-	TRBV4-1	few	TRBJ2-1	CASSQDLLRAGQFF	TGCGCCAGCAGCCAAGATCTATTAAGGGCGGGCCAGTTCTTC
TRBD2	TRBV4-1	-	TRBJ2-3	CASSLAGADTQYF	TGCGCCAGCAGTCTAGCGGGCGCAGATACGCAGTATTTT
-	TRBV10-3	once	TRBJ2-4	CAISEGTDQNIQYF	TGTGCCATCAGTGAGGGTACAGATCAAAACATTCAGTACTTC
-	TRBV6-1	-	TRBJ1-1	CASSVSGRGTEAFF	TGTGCCAGCAGTGTTTCGGGGAGGGGGACTGAAGCTTTCTTT
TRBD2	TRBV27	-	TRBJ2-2	CASSPGLAGTGELFF	TGTGCCAGCAGTCCAGGACTAGCGGGAACCGGGGAGCTGTTTTTT
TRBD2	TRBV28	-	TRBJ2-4	CASSLSVGGSLPPNIQYF	TGTGCCAGCAGTTTATCTGTCGGCGGGAGTCTCCCCCCAAACATTCAGTACTTC
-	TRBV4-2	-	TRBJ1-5	CASSQEGIAGDTDTQHF	TGTGCCAGCAGCCAAGAGGGGATAGCGGGGGACACAGATACGCAGCATTTT
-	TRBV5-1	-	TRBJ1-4	CASSLGAGVATNEKLFF	TGCGCCAGCAGCTTGGGCGCCGGAGTAGCAACTAATGAAAAACTGTTTTTT
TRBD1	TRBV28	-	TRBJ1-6	CASSFPQGGGNSPLHF	TGTGCCAGCAGCTTTCCTCAAGGGGGCGGGAATTCACCCCTCCACTTT
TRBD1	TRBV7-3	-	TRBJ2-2	CASSLSPGQGAGELFF	TGTGCCAGCAGCTTATCCCCGGGACAGGGGGCCGGGGAGCTGTTTTTT
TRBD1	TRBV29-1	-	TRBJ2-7	CSVDRGNTYEQYF	TGCAGCGTTGACAGGGGGAACACCTACGAGCAGTACTTC
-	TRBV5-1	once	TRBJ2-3	CASSLSPLGGTDTQYF	TGCGCCAGCAGCTTATCCCCCCTAGGGGGCACAGATACGCAGTATTTT
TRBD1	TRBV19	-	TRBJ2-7	CASSIVSGGTYEQYF	TGTGCCAGTAGTATAGTTTCAGGGGGCACCTACGAGCAGTACTTC
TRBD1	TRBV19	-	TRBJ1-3	CASSIGTAYSGNTIYF	TGTGCCAGTAGTATCGGGACAGCCTACTCTGGAAACACCATATATTTT
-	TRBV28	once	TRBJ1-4	CASFPGTNEKLFF	TGTGCCAGCTTTCCGGGAACTAATGAAAAACTGTTTTTT
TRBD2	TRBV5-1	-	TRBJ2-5	CASSFGTSGGPFQETQYF	TGCGCCAGCAGCTTTGGGACTAGCGGGGGGCCCTTCCAAGAGACCCAGTACTTC
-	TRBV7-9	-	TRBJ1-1	CASSLQGRRAVTEAFF	TGTGCCAGCAGCCTACAGGGTAGGCGCGCGGTGACTGAAGCTTTCTTT
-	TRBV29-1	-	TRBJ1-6	CSVVDSLNSPLHF	TGCAGCGTTGTTGACAGCCTCAATTCACCCCTCCACTTT
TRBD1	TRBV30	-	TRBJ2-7	CAWSATGVEQYF	TGTGCCTGGAGTGCTACAGGGGTCGAGCAGTACTTC
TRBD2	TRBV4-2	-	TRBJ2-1	CASSQILAGVNNEQFF	TGTGCCAGCAGCCAGATACTAGCGGGAGTTAACAATGAGCAGTTCTTC
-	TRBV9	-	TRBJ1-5	CASSSSGVGPQHF	TGTGCCAGCAGCTCATCGGGGGTGGGACCCCAGCATTTT
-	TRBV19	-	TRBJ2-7	CARTTPPVEQYF	TGTGCCAGAACGACTCCCCCGGTAGAGCAGTACTTC
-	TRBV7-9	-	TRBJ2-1	CASSLWLAGAPTYNEQFF	TGTGCCAGCAGCCTCTGGCTTGCGGGCGCGCCGACCTACAATGAGCAGTTCTTC
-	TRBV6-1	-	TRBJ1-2	CASSEWYREDGYTF	TGTGCCAGCAGTGAATGGTACAGGGAAGATGGCTACACCTTC
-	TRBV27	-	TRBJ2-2	CASSSGQNTGELFF	TGTGCCAGCAGTTCGGGACAGAACACCGGGGAGCTGTTTTTT
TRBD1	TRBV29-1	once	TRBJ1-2	CSVESTGAGYTF	TGCAGCGTTGAGTCAACAGGGGCTGGCTACACCTTC
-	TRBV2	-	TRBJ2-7	CASSDQRVLSSYEQYF	TGTGCCAGCAGTGATCAGCGGGTATTGAGCTCCTACGAGCAGTACTTC
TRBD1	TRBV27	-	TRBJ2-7	CASGKQGWGYEQYF	TGTGCCAGCGGAAAACAGGGGTGGGGCTACGAGCAGTACTTC
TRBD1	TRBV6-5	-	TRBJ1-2	CATVTGTYGYTF	TGTGCCACCGTGACAGGGACCTATGGCTACACCTTC
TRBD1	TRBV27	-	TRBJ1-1	CASSFRRAGGQGTGFMNTEAFF	TGTGCCAGCAGTTTCCGCCGGGCCGGGGGCCAAGGGACAGGATTCATGAACACTGAAGCTTTCTTT
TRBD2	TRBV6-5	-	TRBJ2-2	CASRTSGGDTGELFF	TGTGCCAGCAGGACTAGCGGGGGAGATACCGGGGAGCTGTTTTTT
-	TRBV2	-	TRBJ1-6	CASSESRASPLHF	TGTGCCAGCAGTGAATCCAGGGCCTCACCCCTCCACTTT
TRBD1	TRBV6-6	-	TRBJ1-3	CASSSQGAYGNTIYF	TGTGCCAGCAGCTCTCAGGGGGCTTATGGAAACACCATATATTTT
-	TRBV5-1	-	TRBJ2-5	CASQKAAGLLHKETQYF	TGCGCCAGCCAAAAGGCGGCGGGCCTTCTCCACAAAGAGACCCAGTACTTC
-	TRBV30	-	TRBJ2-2	CAWGDGRGPNTGELFF	TGTGCCTGGGGGGACGGGAGGGGGCCGAACACCGGGGAGCTGTTTTTT
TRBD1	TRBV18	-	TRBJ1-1	CASSLDRAEAFF	TGTGCCAGCTCATTGGACAGGGCTGAAGCTTTCTTT
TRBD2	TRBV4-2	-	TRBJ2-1	CASSQVWAGGPGYNEQFF	TGTGCCAGCAGCCAAGTATGGGCGGGGGGACCCGGATACAATGAGCAGTTCTTC
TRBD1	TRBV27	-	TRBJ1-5	CASSPNRGEQPQHF	TGTGCCAGCAGTCCAAACAGGGGGGAACAGCCCCAGCATTTT
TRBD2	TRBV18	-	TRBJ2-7	CASSPRTSGSTGSYEQYF	TGTGCCAGCTCACCAAGGACTAGCGGGAGCACGGGGTCCTACGAGCAGTACTTC
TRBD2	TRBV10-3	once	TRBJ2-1	CAIKVERGASDEQFF	TGTGCCATCAAGGTCGAGCGGGGGGCGTCGGACGAGCAGTTCTTC
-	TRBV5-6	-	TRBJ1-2	CASSLEWGEVGSRSYTF	TGTGCCAGCAGCTTGGAGTGGGGGGAAGTGGGGTCGAGGAGCTACACCTTC
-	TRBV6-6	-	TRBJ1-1	CASSLGGNTEAFF	TGTGCCAGCAGCTTAGGGGGGAACACTGAAGCTTTCTTT
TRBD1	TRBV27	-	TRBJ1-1	CASSSQQGARTEAFF	TGTGCCAGCAGCTCTCAACAGGGGGCAAGAACTGAAGCTTTCTTT
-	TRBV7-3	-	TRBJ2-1	CASSLDEGSEQFF	TGTGCCAGCAGCTTGGATGAGGGCTCTGAGCAGTTCTTC
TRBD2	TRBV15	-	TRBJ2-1	CATSRGSPGLAGEQFF	TGTGCCACCAGCAGGGGATCTCCTGGGCTAGCGGGAGAGCAGTTCTTC
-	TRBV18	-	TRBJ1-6	CASSPKIDNSPLHF	TGTGCCAGCTCACCTAAAATCGATAATTCACCCCTCCACTTT
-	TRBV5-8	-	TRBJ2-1	CASSTHSANEQFF	TGTGCCAGCAGCACGCATAGCGCGAATGAGCAGTTCTTC
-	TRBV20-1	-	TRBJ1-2	CSATGWYGYTF	TGCAGTGCTACCGGGTGGTATGGCTACACCTTC
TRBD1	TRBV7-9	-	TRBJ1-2	CASSTRQGDGYTF	TGTGCCAGCAGCACCAGACAGGGTGATGGCTACACCTTC